The subject of this entry is one T cell receptor beta chain. Its cognate antigen is unknown. The trim removed 4 bases at V and 0 bases at J, leaving 8 bases unmatched. The germline V gene has CDR1 SEHNR and CDR2 FQNEAQ (reference sequence). This CDR3 spans 16 amino acids. Viral peptide pools were used in the ViraFEST assay to expand antigen-specific CD4+ T cells, and sequencing came afterward. The authors isolated CD4+ T cells after nine to eleven days of culture. Among the vaccine recipients, none had a prior SARS-CoV-2 infection, and nucleocapsid antibodies were negative. Researchers swapped half the medium for IL-2 medium on both days 3 and 7. These data originate in a study of vaccination effects on CD4 cells after COVID-19. In the study overall: All participants had two doses of either the BNT162b2 or mRNA-1273 vaccine.

Produced via immunoSEQ multiplex PCR; TCRdb's table is partial and in-frame only. The sample shows around 68,000 clones, about four fifths of them seen only once. The chain is built from TRBV7-9 and TRBJ1-1, with 7 bases aligning to TRBD1. The starting material was CD4+ T cells from PBMCs cultured with SARS-CoV-2 spike peptides, obtained before COVID-19 vaccination. The TCR comes from a human donor who received a COVID-19 vaccine. In DNA form, the CDR3 reads TGTGCCAGCAGCTCGAGACCGACAGGGATGAACACTGAAGCTTTCTTT. This sequence encodes CASSSRPTGMNTEAFF.